The 8 T cell receptor beta chains given below trace back to one sample, sequenced in a study of T cells in localized non-small cell lung cancer. The assay was immunoSEQ multiplex PCR, and TCRdb's table has in-frame clones only and misses some. The sample has tens of thousands of clones, roughly 90% seen once. Sequenced here: peripheral blood, sampled before any cancer treatment. These receptors came from a woman aged 40-75 years with stage I lung adenocarcinoma.

This sequence joins TRBV19 and TRBJ2-7; D is undetermined. Trimming cost V 3 bases and J 6 bases, with 6 bases left between them. The CDR3 runs 11 residues. Germline V gives CDR1 LNHDA, CDR2 SQIVND (reference sequence). CDR3 sequence reads: CASSIRSEQYF. DNA of the CDR3: TGTGCCAGTAGTATTAGGAGCGAGCAGTACTTC.

The gene calls are TRBV19 and TRBJ1-5; the D gene is possibly TRBD1 (5 bases). V lost 6 bases, J lost 5 bases, and 11 bases lay in between. The germline V gene encodes CDR1 LNHDA and CDR2 SQIVND (reference sequence). This CDR3 has 13 residues. CDR3 nucleotides: TGTGCCAGTAGCCAGCAGGGCGATCAGCCCCAGCATTTT. Protein product: CASSQQGDQPQHF. Combining the CDR3 with reference TRBV19 and TRBJ1-5 gives the whole variable domain DGGITQSPKYLFRKEGQNVTLSCEQNLNHDAMYWYRQDPGQGLRLIYYSQIVNDFQKGDIAEGYSVSREKKESFPLTVTSAQKNPTAFYLCASSQQGDQPQHFGDGTRLSIL.

The chain has TRBV27 and TRBJ2-3, with D perhaps matching TRBD1 (6 bases). The V gene lost 3 bases and the J gene lost 1 base, with 20 bases spanning the gap. The CDR3 spans 18 residues. Germline V gene sequence: CDR1 MNHEY, CDR2 SMNVEV (reference sequence). The DNA for the CDR3 is TGTGCCAGCAGTTTCCCCCAGTTCGACAGGCACTGCACAGATACGCAGTATTTT. Translating gives CASSFPQFDRHCTDTQYF.

The chain has TRBV20-1 and TRBJ2-1; D is ambiguous. Trimming removed 5 bases from V and 4 bases from J, with 6 bases in between. The CDR3 totals 11 residues. Germline assignment: CDR1 DFQATT and CDR2 SNEGSKA (reference sequence). The CDR3 DNA reads as TGCAGTGCTGGGGATTACAATGAGCAGTTCTTC. This codes for CSAGDYNEQFF.

In the case of this clone: Within the sample, other DNA sequences also encode this same CDR3. The chain links TRBV15 to TRBJ1-4; D is ambiguous. With 0 bases removed from V and 2 bases from J, the gap between germline ends came to 7 bases. The CDR3 loop spans 15 amino acids. Germline V gene lookup returns CDR1 LNHNV and CDR2 YYDKDF (reference sequence). This CDR3 is CATSRDKGTNEKLFF. CDR3 DNA: TGTGCCACCAGCAGAGACAAAGGGACTAATGAAAAACTGTTTTTT.

The chain has TRBV2 and TRBJ1-3; a possible D gene is TRBD1 (5 bases). V lost 6 bases to trimming and J lost 0 bases, with 9 bases between them. The CDR3 contains 14 residues. CDR1 is SNHLY, CDR2 FYNNEI, per germline. The CDR3: CASRSGGSGNTIYF. CDR3 DNA sequence: TGTGCCAGCAGATCCGGGGGCTCTGGAAACACCATATATTTT.

The chain recombines TRBV30 with TRBJ1-1, with 9 bases identical to TRBD1. V trimming: 3 bases; J trimming: 6 bases; junction bases outside the gene matches: 8. Germline values: CDR1 GTSNPN, CDR2 SVGIG (reference sequence). This CDR3 is built from 14 residues. The CDR3 spells CAWRTDRGISEAFF. The CDR3 nucleotides are TGTGCCTGGAGAACTGACAGGGGGATCTCTGAAGCTTTCTTT.

This rearrangement joins TRBV2 to TRBJ2-7; D may be TRBD1 or TRBD2 (5 bases each). CDR1 SNHLY and CDR2 FYNNEI come from the germline V gene. The V end lost 5 bases, the J end lost 4 bases, and 9 bases lay between the germline ends. The CDR3 runs 12 residues. The CDR3 here is CASSWDGYEQYF. CDR3 nucleotides: TGTGCCAGCAGTTGGGACGGATACGAGCAGTACTTC.